The 6 T cell receptor beta chains below were found in one sample sequenced in a study of cytomegalovirus exposure and HLA in healthy donors. In the PCR, 60 Vbeta and 13 Jbeta primers were used. The method was immunoSEQ multiplex PCR; TCRdb's version includes in-frame clones alone and lacks a portion of them. Of around 120,000 clones in the sample, 70% to 85% were seen once. Material for sequencing was PBMCs. These receptors were collected from a human donor in good health.

The chain has TRBV19 and TRBJ1-1; D unclear. Germline V CDR1 and CDR2: LNHDA, SQIVND (reference sequence). The V end lost 10 bases, the J end lost 0 bases, and 18 bases lay between the germline ends. The CDR3 is 15 amino acids. CDR3 nucleotide sequence: TGTGCCACAAGTATCTCCCCGGGGATGAACACTGAAGCTTTCTTT. Translated: CATSISPGMNTEAFF.

The rearrangement uses TRBV30 and TRBJ1-4; D is unclear. Per the germline V gene, CDR1 is GTSNPN and CDR2 is SVGIG (reference sequence). This CDR3 spans 14 amino acids. The CDR3 loop is CAFRRHPTNEKLFF. CDR3 DNA: TGTGCTTTCCGTAGACACCCAACTAATGAAAAACTGTTTTTT.

A few counts support this clone. This chain connects TRBV15 to TRBJ1-5, with TRBD1 as a possible D gene (5 bases). Germline assignment: CDR1 LNHNV and CDR2 YYDKDF (reference sequence). This CDR3 comprises 16 residues. Trimming took off 1 base at V and 1 base at J, with 11 bases between the two ends. The CDR3: CATSRAGGVSNQPQHF. Written as DNA, the CDR3 is TGTGCCACCAGCAGAGCCGGGGGAGTGAGCAATCAGCCCCAGCATTTT.

The chain carries TRBV19 and TRBJ2-2, with 8 bases lining up with TRBD1. Germline V gene data show CDR1 as LNHDA and CDR2 as SQIVND (reference sequence). The CDR3 covers 14 residues. The ends lost 3 bases at V and 4 bases at J; junction bases unmatched: 1. CDR3: CASSIGQGTGELFF. As DNA, the CDR3 is TGTGCCAGTAGTATCGGACAGGGCACCGGGGAGCTGTTTTTT.

A note on this clone: Germline is not matched at one junction end, which may reflect a read error. V is TRBV7-7 and J is TRBJ2-1; 11 nucleotides agree with TRBD2. Germline lookup yields CDR1 SSHAT and CDR2 FNYEAQ (reference sequence). This CDR3 spans 15 amino acids. CDR3 nucleotide sequence: TGTGCTAGCAGCTTTAGCGGGAGGGACAACGATGAGCAGTTCTTC. Translated, it gives CASSFSGRDNDEQFF.

The chain recombines TRBV27 with TRBJ2-5; weak D call: TRBD1 (5 bases). The J call may be incorrect, as the DNA end agrees better with TRBJ2-7. CDR1 and CDR2 (germline): MNHEY, SMNVEV (reference sequence). The CDR3 extends over 15 amino acids. The CDR3 loop reads CASSFAGQGTYEQYF. CDR3 nucleotides: TGTGCCAGCAGTTTTGCCGGGCAGGGAACCTACGAGCAGTACTTC.